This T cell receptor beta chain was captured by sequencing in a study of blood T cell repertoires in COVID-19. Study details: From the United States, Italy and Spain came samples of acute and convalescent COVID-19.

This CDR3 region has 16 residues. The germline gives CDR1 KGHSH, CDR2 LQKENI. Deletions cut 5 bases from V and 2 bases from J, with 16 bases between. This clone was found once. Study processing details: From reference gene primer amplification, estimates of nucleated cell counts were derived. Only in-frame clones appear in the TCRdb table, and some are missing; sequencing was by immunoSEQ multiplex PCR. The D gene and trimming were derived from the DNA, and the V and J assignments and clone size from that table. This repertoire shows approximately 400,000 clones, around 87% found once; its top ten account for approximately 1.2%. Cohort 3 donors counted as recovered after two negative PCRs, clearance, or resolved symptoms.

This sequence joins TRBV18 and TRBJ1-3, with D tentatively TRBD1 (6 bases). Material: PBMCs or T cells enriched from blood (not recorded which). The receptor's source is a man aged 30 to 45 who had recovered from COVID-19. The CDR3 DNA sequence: TGTGCCAGCTCAGCAACCTTGGGGGACACTGGAAACACCATATATTTT. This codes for CASSATLGDTGNTIYF. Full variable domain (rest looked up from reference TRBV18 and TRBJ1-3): NAGVMQNPRHLVRRRGQEARLRCSPMKGHSHVYWYRQLPEEGLKFMVYLQKENIIDESGMPKERFSAEFPKEGPSILRIQQVVRGDSAAYFCASSATLGDTGNTIYFGEGSWLTVV.